The T cell receptor beta chain described here comes from a study of T-cell reconstitution after alpha-beta-depleted transplantation in children. Preparation of the TCRbeta library involved a method that used unique molecular identifiers. TCRdb independently ran MiXCR on the PCR reads; one entry per CDR3 protein. The repertoire holds roughly 500,000 distinct CDR3 sequences, with over 25% as singletons. This specimen was PBMCs from the stem cell graft donor, taken from the stem cell graft. The TCR originated in a human donor who donated a stem cell graft to a child with aplastic anemia.

The CDR3 coding sequence is TGTGCCAGCAGCTTGGAGTCGGGGACAGGGCCTTATGGCTACACCTTC. It specifies CASSLESGTGPYGYTF. V and J are TRBV5-6 and TRBJ1-2; 9 bases map to TRBD1. CDR1 and CDR2 from the germline V gene are SGHDT and YYEEEE. The CDR3 extends over 16 amino acids. The V gene end was trimmed by 0 bases and the J gene end by 5 bases; junction bases not matched to a gene: 8. Filled out from reference TRBV5-6 and TRBJ1-2, the complete variable domain reads DAGVTQSPTHLIKTRGQQVTLRCSPKSGHDTVSWYQQALGQGPQFIFQYYEEEERQRGNFPDRFSGHQFPNYSSELNVNALLLGDSALYLCASSLESGTGPYGYTFGSGTRLTVV.